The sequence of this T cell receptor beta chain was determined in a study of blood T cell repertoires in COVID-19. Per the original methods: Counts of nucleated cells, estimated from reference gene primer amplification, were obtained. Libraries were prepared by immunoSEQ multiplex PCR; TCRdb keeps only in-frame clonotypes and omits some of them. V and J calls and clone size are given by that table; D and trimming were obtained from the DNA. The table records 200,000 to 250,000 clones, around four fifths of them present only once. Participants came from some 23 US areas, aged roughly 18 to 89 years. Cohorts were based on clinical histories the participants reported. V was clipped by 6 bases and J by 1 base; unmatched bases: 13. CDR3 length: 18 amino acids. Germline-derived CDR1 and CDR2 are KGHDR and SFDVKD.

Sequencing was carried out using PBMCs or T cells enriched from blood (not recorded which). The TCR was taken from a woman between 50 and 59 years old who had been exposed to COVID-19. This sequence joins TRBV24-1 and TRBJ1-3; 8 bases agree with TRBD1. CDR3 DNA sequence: TGTGCCACCAGTCGGACAGGGCATTACCCCCCATCTGGAAACACCATATATTTT. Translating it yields CATSRTGHYPPSGNTIYF.